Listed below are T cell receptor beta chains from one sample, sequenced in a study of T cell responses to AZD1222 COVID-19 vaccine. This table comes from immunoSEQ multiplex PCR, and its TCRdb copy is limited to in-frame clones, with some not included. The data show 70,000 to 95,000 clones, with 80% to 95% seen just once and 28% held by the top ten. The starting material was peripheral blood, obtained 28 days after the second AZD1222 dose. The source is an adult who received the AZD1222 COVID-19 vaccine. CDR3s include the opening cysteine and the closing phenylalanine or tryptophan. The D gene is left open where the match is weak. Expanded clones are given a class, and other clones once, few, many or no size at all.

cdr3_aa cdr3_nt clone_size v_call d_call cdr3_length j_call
CASRTNLNTEAFF TGTGCCAGCAGAACTAACCTGAACACTGAAGCTTTCTTT NA TRBV28 NA 13 TRBJ1-1
CASSQSGTTGELFF TGCGCCAGCAGCCAATCCGGGACTACTGGGGAGCTGTTTTTT once TRBV4-3 TRBD2 14 TRBJ2-2
CASSQSSTQYF TGTGCCAGCAGCCAAAGCTCTACGCAGTATTTT NA TRBV3-1/TRBV3-2 NA 11 TRBJ2-3
CASSPGQGPYGYTF TGTGCCAGCAGCCCTGGACAGGGCCCCTATGGCTACACCTTC NA TRBV6-4 TRBD1 14 TRBJ1-2
CASSPPAGTYEQYF TGTGCCAGCTCACCACCGGCTGGAACCTACGAGCAGTACTTC NA TRBV18 NA 14 TRBJ2-7
CAIREGQTRTEAFF TGTGCCATCAGAGAGGGACAAACTAGGACTGAAGCTTTCTTT NA TRBV10-3 NA 14 TRBJ1-1
CASSQGNTEAFF TGCGCCAGCAGCCAAGGGAACACTGAAGCTTTCTTT NA TRBV4-3 NA 12 TRBJ1-1
CAIAGYEDQPQHF TGTGCCATCGCGGGTTATGAGGATCAGCCCCAGCATTTT NA TRBV6-5 NA 13 TRBJ1-5
CASSSLTSDSYNEQFF TGTGCCAGCAGTTCCCTGACTAGCGACTCCTACAATGAGCAGTTCTTC NA TRBV28 TRBD2 16 TRBJ2-1
CASSFGGAGNTIYF TGTGCCAGCAGCTTCGGGGGGGCTGGAAACACCATATATTTT NA TRBV7-9 NA 14 TRBJ1-3
CASSLEGPQETQYF TGTGCCAGCAGCTTAGAGGGCCCCCAAGAGACCCAGTACTTC once TRBV7-8 NA 14 TRBJ2-5
CASSSGGFGINEKLFF TGTGCCAGCAGTTCGGGAGGGTTTGGGATCAATGAAAAACTGTTTTTT NA TRBV6-5 NA 16 TRBJ1-4
CASSRPRENEQYF TGTGCCAGCAGCCGTCCTAGGGAAAACGAGCAGTACTTC NA TRBV7-9 NA 13 TRBJ2-7
CASSPRQLIYNQPQHF TGTGCCAGCAGTCCCCGACAGCTGATATACAATCAGCCCCAGCATTTT once TRBV6-2/TRBV6-3 NA 16 TRBJ1-5
CASSKGGTEAFF TGTGCCAGCAGCAAAGGTGGTACTGAAGCTTTCTTT NA TRBV7-3 NA 12 TRBJ1-1
CASRTGQYEKLFF TGCGCCAGCAGAACCGGACAATATGAAAAACTGTTTTTT NA TRBV5-1 NA 13 TRBJ1-4
CAISESGGQGNYGYTF TGTGCCATCAGTGAGTCGGGAGGACAGGGCAACTATGGCTACACCTTC NA TRBV10-3 TRBD1 16 TRBJ1-2
CASRLTDTGGQPQHF TGTGCCAGCAGATTAACAGACACGGGCGGCCAGCCCCAGCATTTT NA TRBV6-5 NA 15 TRBJ1-5
CASSSHIQEQYF TGTGCCAGCAGTTCCCATATCCAAGAGCAGTACTTC NA TRBV28 NA 12 TRBJ2-7
CASRRTGYEQYF TGTGCCAGCAGGCGGACAGGGTACGAGCAGTACTTC few TRBV28 TRBD1 12 TRBJ2-7
CASSAVNSGANVLTF TGTGCCAGCAGTGCCGTAAACTCTGGGGCCAACGTCCTGACTTTC NA TRBV2 NA 15 TRBJ2-6
CASSDSAGGLGYTF TGTGCCAGCAGTGATTCTGCAGGGGGCTTGGGCTACACCTTC NA TRBV25-1 TRBD1 14 TRBJ1-2
CATALKDRGRIGLGEKLFF TGTGCCACCGCCTTGAAAGACAGGGGGCGCATAGGGCTAGGTGAAAAACTGTTTTTT NA TRBV19 TRBD1 19 TRBJ1-4
CAISESGNTGELFF TGTGCCATCAGTGAGTCTGGAAACACCGGGGAGCTGTTTTTT NA TRBV10-3 NA 14 TRBJ2-2
CASSIRQSETQYF TGTGCCAGTAGTATAAGGCAGTCCGAGACCCAGTACTTC NA TRBV19 NA 13 TRBJ2-5
CASRNLGGDEQYF TGTGCCAGTAGAAACCTCGGGGGAGACGAGCAGTACTTC NA TRBV19 NA 13 TRBJ2-7
CATSDSGAGEFNQPQHF TGTGCCACCAGTGATTCCGGGGCAGGGGAATTCAATCAGCCCCAGCATTTT NA TRBV24-1 NA 17 TRBJ1-5
CASSLSFVGVKNEQYF TGTGCCAGCAGTTTATCCTTTGTTGGGGTAAAGAACGAGCAGTACTTC NA TRBV27 NA 16 TRBJ2-7
CASSVVEGRTGELFF TGTGCCAGTAGTGTAGTGGAGGGGCGGACCGGGGAGCTGTTTTTT NA TRBV19 NA 15 TRBJ2-2
CASSFGGDGTDTQYF TGTGCCAGCAGTTTTGGGGGAGATGGCACAGATACGCAGTATTTT NA TRBV28 NA 15 TRBJ2-3
CSVEQARANGYTF TGCAGCGTTGAACAAGCCAGGGCCAATGGCTACACCTTC NA TRBV29-1 NA 13 TRBJ1-2
CASGSGANVLTF TGTGCCAGCGGCTCTGGGGCCAACGTCCTGACTTTC NA TRBV28 NA 12 TRBJ2-6
CASSVGDLGNEQYF TGTGCCAGCAGCGTGGGGGACTTGGGCAACGAGCAGTACTTC once TRBV7-9 NA 14 TRBJ2-7
CASRSSGANVLTF TGTGCCAGCAGGTCCTCTGGGGCCAACGTCCTGACTTTC once TRBV27 NA 13 TRBJ2-6
CASSLSLAGNSYEQYF TGCGCCAGCAGCTTGAGCCTAGCGGGTAACTCCTACGAGCAGTACTTC NA TRBV5-1 TRBD2 16 TRBJ2-7
CASRSPRDNSGNTIYF TGTGCCAGCAGATCACCACGGGACAACTCTGGAAACACCATATATTTT NA TRBV28 NA 16 TRBJ1-3
CASSQEKNSPLHF TGCGCCAGCAGCCAAGAAAAGAATTCACCCCTCCACTTT once TRBV4-1 NA 13 TRBJ1-6
CASSPGVGGGSTEAFF TGTGCCAGCAGCCCTGGGGTGGGGGGTGGAAGTACTGAAGCTTTCTTT few TRBV7-9 NA 16 TRBJ1-1
CASSLGLAGGIDEQFF TGTGCCAGCAGCTTAGGCCTAGCGGGAGGTATCGATGAGCAGTTCTTC NA TRBV11-3 TRBD2 16 TRBJ2-1
CASSPPGVGEYGYTF TGTGCCAGCAGTCCCCCGGGGGTGGGCGAGTATGGCTACACCTTC NA TRBV28 NA 15 TRBJ1-2